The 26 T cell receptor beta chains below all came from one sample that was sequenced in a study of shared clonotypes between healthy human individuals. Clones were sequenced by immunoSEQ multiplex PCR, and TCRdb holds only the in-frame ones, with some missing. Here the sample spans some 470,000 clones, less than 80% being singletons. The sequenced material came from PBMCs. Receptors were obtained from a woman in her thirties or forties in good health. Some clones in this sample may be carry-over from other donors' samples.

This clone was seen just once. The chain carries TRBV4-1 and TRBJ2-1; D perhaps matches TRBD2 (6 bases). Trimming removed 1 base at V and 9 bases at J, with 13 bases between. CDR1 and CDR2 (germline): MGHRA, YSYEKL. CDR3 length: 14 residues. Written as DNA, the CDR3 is TGCGCCAGCAGCCAAGGACTAGTATATAGTGAGCAGTTCTTC. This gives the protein CASSQGLVYSEQFF.

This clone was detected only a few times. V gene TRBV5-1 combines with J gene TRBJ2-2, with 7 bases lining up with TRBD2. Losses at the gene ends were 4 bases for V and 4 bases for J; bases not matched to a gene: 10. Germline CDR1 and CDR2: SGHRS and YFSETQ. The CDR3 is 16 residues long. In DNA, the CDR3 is TGCGCCAGCAGCCCAGGAGGGCGGGAGAGCACCGGGGAGCTGTTTTTT. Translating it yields CASSPGGRESTGELFF. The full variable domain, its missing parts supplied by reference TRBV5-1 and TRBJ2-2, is KAGVTQTPRYLIKTRGQQVTLSCSPISGHRSVSWYQQTPGQGLQFLFEYFSETQRNKGNFPGRFSGRQFSNSRSEMNVSTLELGDSALYLCASSPGGRESTGELFFGEGSRLTVL.

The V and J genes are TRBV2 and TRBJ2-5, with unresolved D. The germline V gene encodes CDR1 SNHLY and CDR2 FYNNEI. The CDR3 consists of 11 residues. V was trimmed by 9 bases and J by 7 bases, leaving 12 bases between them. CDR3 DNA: TGTGCCAGTAGACCCCGAGGGACCCAGTACTTC. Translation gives CASRPRGTQYF.

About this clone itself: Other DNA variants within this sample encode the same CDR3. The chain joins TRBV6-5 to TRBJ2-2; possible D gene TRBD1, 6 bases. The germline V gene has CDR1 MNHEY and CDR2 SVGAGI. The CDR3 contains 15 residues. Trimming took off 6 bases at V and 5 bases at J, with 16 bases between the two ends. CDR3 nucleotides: TGTGCCAGCAGGCCACAGGGTTCGGGTACCGGGGAGCTGTTTTTT. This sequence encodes CASRPQGSGTGELFF.

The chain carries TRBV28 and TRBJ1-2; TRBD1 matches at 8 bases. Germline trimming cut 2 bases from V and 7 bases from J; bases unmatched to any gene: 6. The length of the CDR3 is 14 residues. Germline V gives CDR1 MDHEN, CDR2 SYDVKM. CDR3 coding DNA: TGTGCCAGCAGTTTAGGCGCAGGGGGCAGTGGCTACACCTTC. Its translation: CASSLGAGGSGYTF.

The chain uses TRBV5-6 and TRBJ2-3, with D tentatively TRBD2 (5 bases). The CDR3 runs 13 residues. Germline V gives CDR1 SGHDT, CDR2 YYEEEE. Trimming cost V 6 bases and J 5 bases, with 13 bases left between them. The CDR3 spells CASTFRGKDTQYF. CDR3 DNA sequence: TGTGCCAGCACCTTCCGGGGTAAAGATACGCAGTATTTT.

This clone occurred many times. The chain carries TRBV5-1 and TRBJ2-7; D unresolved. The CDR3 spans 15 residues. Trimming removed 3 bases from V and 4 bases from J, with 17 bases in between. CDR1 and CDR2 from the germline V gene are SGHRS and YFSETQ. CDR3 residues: CASSYIVGDQYEQYF. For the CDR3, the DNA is TGCGCCAGCAGCTATATTGTCGGAGATCAGTACGAGCAGTACTTC.

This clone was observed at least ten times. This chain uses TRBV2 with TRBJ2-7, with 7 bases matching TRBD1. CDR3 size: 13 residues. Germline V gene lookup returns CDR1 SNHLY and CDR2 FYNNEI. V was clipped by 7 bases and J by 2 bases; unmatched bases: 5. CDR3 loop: CASKGQPTYEQYF. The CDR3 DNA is TGTGCCAGCAAGGGACAGCCTACCTACGAGCAGTACTTC.

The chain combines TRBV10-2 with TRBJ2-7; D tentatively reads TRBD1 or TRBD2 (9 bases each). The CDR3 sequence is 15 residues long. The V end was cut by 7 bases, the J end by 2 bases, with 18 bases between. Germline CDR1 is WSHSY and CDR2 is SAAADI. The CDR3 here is CASMRGGQGTYEQYF. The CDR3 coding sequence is TGCGCCAGCATGCGGGGGGGACAGGGAACCTACGAGCAGTACTTC.

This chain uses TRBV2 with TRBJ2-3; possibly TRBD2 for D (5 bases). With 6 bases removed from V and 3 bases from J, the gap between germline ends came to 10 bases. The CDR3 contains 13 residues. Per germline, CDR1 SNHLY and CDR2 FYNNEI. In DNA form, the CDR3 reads TGTGCCAGCAGCAGAACGGGGACAGATACGCAGTATTTT. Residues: CASSRTGTDTQYF.

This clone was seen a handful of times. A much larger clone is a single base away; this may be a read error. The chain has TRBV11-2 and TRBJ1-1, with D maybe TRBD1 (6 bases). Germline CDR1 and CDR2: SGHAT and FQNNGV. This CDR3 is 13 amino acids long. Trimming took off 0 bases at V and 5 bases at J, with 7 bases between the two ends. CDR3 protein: CASSLEGGTEAFF. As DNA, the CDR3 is TGTGCCAGCAGCTTAGAAGGGGGGACTGAAGCTTTCTTT.

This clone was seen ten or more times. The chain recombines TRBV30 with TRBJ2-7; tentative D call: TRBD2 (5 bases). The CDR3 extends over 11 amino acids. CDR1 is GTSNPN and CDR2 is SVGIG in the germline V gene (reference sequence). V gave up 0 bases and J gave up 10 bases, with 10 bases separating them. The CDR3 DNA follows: TGTGCCTGGAGTGTTTCCGGGAATCAGTACTTC. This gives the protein CAWSVSGNQYF.

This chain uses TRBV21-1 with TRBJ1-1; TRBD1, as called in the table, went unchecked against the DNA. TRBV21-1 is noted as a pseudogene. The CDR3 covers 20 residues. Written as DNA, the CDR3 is TGTGCCAGCAAACGGGGGAAGGACAGGCCCGCCGCAATCGTGAACACTGAAGCTTTCTTT. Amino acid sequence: CASKRGKDRPAAIVNTEAFF.

The CDR3: CASSLAWQGDGYTF. Here the CDR3 DNA reads TGTGCCAGCAGCTTAGCGTGGCAGGGGGATGGCTACACCTTC. This rearrangement joins TRBV7-9 to TRBJ1-2, with 7 bases lining up with TRBD1. Trimming took 0 bases from V and 6 from J; bases not matched to a gene: 4. CDR1 and CDR2 from the germline V gene are SEHNR and FQNEAQ (reference sequence). This CDR3 has 14 amino acids.

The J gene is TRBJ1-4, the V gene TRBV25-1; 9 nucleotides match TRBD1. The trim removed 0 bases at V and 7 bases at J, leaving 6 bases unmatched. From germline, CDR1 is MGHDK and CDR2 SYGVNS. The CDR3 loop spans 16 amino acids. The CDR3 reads CASSEYPGTGSEKLFF. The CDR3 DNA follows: TGTGCCAGCAGTGAATATCCGGGGACAGGGTCTGAAAAACTGTTTTTT.

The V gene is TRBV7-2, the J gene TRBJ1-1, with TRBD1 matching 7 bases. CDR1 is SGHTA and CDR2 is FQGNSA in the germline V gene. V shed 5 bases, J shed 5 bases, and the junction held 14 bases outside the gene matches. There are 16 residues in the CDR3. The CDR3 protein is CASSRGIRGGETEAFF. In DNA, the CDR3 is TGTGCCAGCAGCCGGGGGATCCGAGGGGGCGAGACTGAAGCTTTCTTT.

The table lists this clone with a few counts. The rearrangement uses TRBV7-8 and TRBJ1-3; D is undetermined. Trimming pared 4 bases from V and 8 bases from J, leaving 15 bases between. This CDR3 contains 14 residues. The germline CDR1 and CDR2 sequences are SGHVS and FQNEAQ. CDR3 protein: CASSSAETVYTIYF. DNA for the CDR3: TGTGCCAGCAGCTCGGCAGAGACCGTTTACACCATATATTTT.

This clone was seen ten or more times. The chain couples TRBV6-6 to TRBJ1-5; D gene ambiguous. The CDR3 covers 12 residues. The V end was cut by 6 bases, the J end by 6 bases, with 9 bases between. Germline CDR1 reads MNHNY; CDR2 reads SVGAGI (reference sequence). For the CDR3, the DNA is TGTGCCAGCAGACTTGACGCTCAGCCCCAGCATTTT. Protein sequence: CASRLDAQPQHF.

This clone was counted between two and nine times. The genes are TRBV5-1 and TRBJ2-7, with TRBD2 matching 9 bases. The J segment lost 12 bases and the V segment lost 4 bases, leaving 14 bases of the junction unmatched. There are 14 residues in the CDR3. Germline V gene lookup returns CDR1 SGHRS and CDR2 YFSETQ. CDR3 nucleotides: TGCGCCAGCAGCCTGGGACAGCGGGAGGCCAATTCGTACTTC. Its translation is CASSLGQREANSYF.

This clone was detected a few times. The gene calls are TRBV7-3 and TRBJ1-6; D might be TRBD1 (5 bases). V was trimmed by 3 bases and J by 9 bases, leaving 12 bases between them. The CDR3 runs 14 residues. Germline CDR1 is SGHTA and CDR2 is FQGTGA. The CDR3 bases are TGTGCCAGCAGCTTCCAGGGAAAGGGTTCACCCCTCCACTTT. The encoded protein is CASSFQGKGSPLHF. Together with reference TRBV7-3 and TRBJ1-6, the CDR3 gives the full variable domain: GAGVSQTPSNKVTEKGKYVELRCDPISGHTALYWYRQSLGQGPEFLIYFQGTGAADDSGLPNDRFFAVRPEGSVSTLKIQRTERGDSAVYLCASSFQGKGSPLHFGNGTRLTVT.

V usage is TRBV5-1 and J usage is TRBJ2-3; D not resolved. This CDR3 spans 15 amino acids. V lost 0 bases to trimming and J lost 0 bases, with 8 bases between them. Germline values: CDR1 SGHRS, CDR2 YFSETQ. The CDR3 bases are TGCGCCAGCAGCTTGGTTCCGGACAGCACAGATACGCAGTATTTT. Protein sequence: CASSLVPDSTDTQYF.

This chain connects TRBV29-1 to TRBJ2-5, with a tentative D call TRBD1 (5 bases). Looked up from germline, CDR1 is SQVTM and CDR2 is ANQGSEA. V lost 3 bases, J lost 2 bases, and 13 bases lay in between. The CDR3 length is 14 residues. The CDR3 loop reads CSVDKGRVQETQYF. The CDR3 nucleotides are TGCAGCGTTGACAAAGGCAGGGTTCAAGAGACCCAGTACTTC.

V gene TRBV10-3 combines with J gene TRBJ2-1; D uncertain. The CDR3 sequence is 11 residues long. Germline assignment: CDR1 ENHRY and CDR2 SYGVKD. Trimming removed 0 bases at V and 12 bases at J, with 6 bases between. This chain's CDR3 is CAISESTLQFF. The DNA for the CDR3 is TGTGCCATCAGTGAGTCGACTCTGCAGTTCTTC.

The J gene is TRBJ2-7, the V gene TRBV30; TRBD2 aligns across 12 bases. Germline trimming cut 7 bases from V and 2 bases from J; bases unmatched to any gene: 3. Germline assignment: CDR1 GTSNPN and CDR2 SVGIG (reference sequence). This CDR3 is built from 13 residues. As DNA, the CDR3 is TGTGCCTTGGGACTAGCGGGCACCTACGAGCAGTACTTC. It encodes CALGLAGTYEQYF. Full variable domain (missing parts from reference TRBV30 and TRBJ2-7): SQTIHQWPATLVQPVGSPLSLECTVEGTSNPNLYWYRQAAGRGLQLLFYSVGIGQISSEVPQNLSASRPQDRQFILSSKKLLLSDSGFYLCALGLAGTYEQYFGPGTRLTVT.

The CDR3 spells CASSYGTGHQPQHF. The CDR3 DNA follows: TGTGCCAGCAGCTACGGGACAGGACATCAGCCCCAGCATTTT. The rearrangement links TRBV6-5 to TRBJ1-5; 8 nucleotides match TRBD1. The CDR3 is made up of 14 amino acids. The J segment lost 5 bases and the V segment lost 6 bases, leaving 6 bases of the junction unmatched. Germline CDR1 is MNHEY and CDR2 is SVGAGI.

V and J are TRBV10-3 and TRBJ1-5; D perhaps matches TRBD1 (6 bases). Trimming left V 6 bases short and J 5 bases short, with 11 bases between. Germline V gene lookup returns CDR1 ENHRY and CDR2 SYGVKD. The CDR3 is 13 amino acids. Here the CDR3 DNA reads TGTGCCATCAGGCAGGGGCCCGATCAGCCCCAGCATTTT. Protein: CAIRQGPDQPQHF.